The 19 T cell receptor beta chains given below trace back to one sample, sequenced in a study of OX40 agonist ivuxolimab in advanced cancers. TCRdb's table, derived via immunoSEQ multiplex PCR, lists solely in-frame clones and lacks some. The sample holds under 65,000 clones, approximately 90% seen once. The specimen comprised CD4+ or CD8+ T cells sorted from blood, sampled in a trial of the OX40 agonist ivuxolimab. The receptors stem from an adult with an advanced solid tumor such as melanoma, head and neck, liver or kidney cancer.

The chain recombines TRBV7-2 with TRBJ2-1; TRBD2 matches 10 bases. The CDR3 consists of 14 residues. The germline V gene encodes CDR1 SGHTA and CDR2 FQGNSA. V lost 4 bases and J lost 8; bases outside the gene matches: 5. CDR3 protein: CASSSSGRVDEQFF. In DNA form, the CDR3 reads TGTGCCAGCAGCTCAAGCGGGAGGGTGGATGAGCAGTTCTTC.

This chain joins TRBV27 and TRBJ1-5, with 8 bases that match TRBD1. The CDR3 runs to 14 residues. Trimming at V came to 6 bases and at J to 7 bases, leaving 8 bases not matched to a gene. Germline lookup yields CDR1 MNHEY and CDR2 SMNVEV (reference sequence). The CDR3, as DNA: TGTGCCAGCAGCTTGACAGGGGTTGGACAGCCCCAGCATTTT. Encoded protein: CASSLTGVGQPQHF.

This clone was counted a single time. V and J are TRBV9 and TRBJ1-3; 7 bases match TRBD1. The CDR3 totals 13 residues. Germline V gene data show CDR1 as SGDLS and CDR2 as YYNGEE. J lost 6 bases, V lost 4 bases, and 4 bases had no gene match. CDR3 amino acids: CASSPRGQNTIYF. In nucleotides, the CDR3 is TGTGCCAGCAGCCCAAGGGGGCAAAACACCATATATTTT.

This clone turned up a few times. The CDR3 nucleotides read TGTGCCAGCAGCTCTACTAGCGGGGGCACAGATACGCAGTATTTT. Its protein product is CASSSTSGGTDTQYF. The chain employs TRBV11-1 and TRBJ2-3, with TRBD2 identical over 10 bases. Germline V gene lookup returns CDR1 SGHAT and CDR2 FQDESV (reference sequence). V gave up 4 bases and J gave up 1 base; unmatched junction bases: 2. The CDR3 length is 15 residues.

CDR3 DNA sequence: TGTGCCACTAAGAAGGGGACAGAAGCTTTCTTT. This codes for CATKKGTEAFF. The chain is built from TRBV19 and TRBJ1-1, with D perhaps TRBD1 (6 bases). Per germline, CDR1 LNHDA and CDR2 SQIVND (reference sequence). The CDR3 spans 11 residues. V was cut by 10 bases and J by 8 bases, with 14 bases left in between.

V and J are TRBV4-2 and TRBJ2-3, with 10 bases matching TRBD1. CDR3 length equals 17 residues. Germline assignment: CDR1 LGHNA and CDR2 YNFKEQ. The trim removed 5 bases at V and 5 bases at J, leaving 13 bases unmatched. CDR3 sequence (DNA): TGTGCCAGCAGCGGCGCGGGACAGGGGCTCGTCGGAGATACGCAGTATTTT. This translates into CASSGAGQGLVGDTQYF.

The rearrangement uses TRBV25-1 and TRBJ2-7; D is unclear. The V end was cut by 6 bases, the J end by 3 bases, with 6 bases between. Per germline, CDR1 MGHDK and CDR2 SYGVNS. The CDR3 runs 11 residues. Here the CDR3 reads CASSEGYEQYF. In DNA form, the CDR3 reads TGTGCCAGCAGCGAAGGCTACGAGCAGTACTTC.

The chain recombines TRBV14 with TRBJ2-1; TRBD2 matches at 12 bases. The germline gives CDR1 SGHDN, CDR2 FVKESK. The CDR3 contains 15 residues. V lost 4 bases and J lost 7; bases outside the gene matches: 5. The CDR3 sequence: CASSPLAGGENEQFF. CDR3 coding DNA: TGTGCCAGCAGCCCACTAGCGGGAGGCGAAAATGAGCAGTTCTTC.

Only a few counts were recorded for this clone. This rearrangement joins TRBV18 to TRBJ2-5; maybe TRBD1 (6 bases). Per germline, CDR1 KGHSH and CDR2 LQKENI. Trimming cost V 3 bases and J 3 bases, with 14 bases left between them. The CDR3 loop spans 15 amino acids. This CDR3 reads CASSPGAKRKETQYF. The CDR3 DNA sequence: TGTGCCAGCTCACCGGGGGCGAAGAGGAAAGAGACCCAGTACTTC.

This clone was recorded once. The chain recombines TRBV28 with TRBJ1-5; no firm D call. Germline CDR1 is MDHEN and CDR2 is SYDVKM. The CDR3 runs 15 residues. The ends were cut back, 6 bases at V and 11 bases at J, with 23 bases in the middle. The CDR3 loop is CASSQPGWWAGAQHF. As DNA, the CDR3 is TGTGCCAGCAGCCAACCAGGCTGGTGGGCGGGCGCCCAGCATTTT.

In this sample, this clone turned up a few times. The chain has TRBV5-1 and TRBJ1-1, with D uncertain. This CDR3 spans 14 amino acids. The V end was cut by 3 bases, the J end by 0 bases, with 9 bases between. Germline lookup yields CDR1 SGHRS and CDR2 YFSETQ. This CDR3 is CASSSGVMNTEAFF. In DNA, the CDR3 is TGCGCCAGCAGCTCGGGAGTTATGAACACTGAAGCTTTCTTT.

To note about this clone: The same CDR3 also results from other DNA sequences found in this sample. V and J are TRBV6-1 and TRBJ1-5; D gene uncertain. V was cut by 2 bases and J by 7 bases, with 3 bases left in between. CDR1 and CDR2 from the germline V gene are MNHNS and SASEGT. The CDR3 is 11 amino acids. CDR3 protein: CASSENQPQHF. Written as DNA, the CDR3 is TGTGCCAGCAGTGAAAACCAGCCCCAGCATTTT.

Only one count was recorded for this clone. The rearrangement links TRBV27 to TRBJ2-7; D is ambiguous. Germline CDR1 reads MNHEY; CDR2 reads SMNVEV (reference sequence). The CDR3 is made up of 11 amino acids. The V and J ends lost 8 bases and 0 bases respectively, with 5 bases between them. CDR3 DNA: TGTGCCAGCGGGTTCTCCTACGAGCAGTACTTC. Its protein is CASGFSYEQYF.

The J gene is TRBJ1-2, the V gene TRBV5-4; D ambiguous. The V end was cut by 0 bases, the J end by 3 bases, with 15 bases between. Germline-derived CDR1 and CDR2 are SGHNT and YYREEE (reference sequence). This CDR3 region has 16 residues. The CDR3 reads CASSLGGVSGDYGYTF. The CDR3 nucleotides read TGTGCCAGCAGCTTGGGTGGCGTCTCCGGGGACTATGGCTACACCTTC.

The rearrangement joins TRBV19 to TRBJ2-7; 7 bases agree with TRBD1. The trim removed 4 bases at V and 3 bases at J, leaving 6 bases unmatched. The CDR3 runs to 14 residues. Germline V gene lookup returns CDR1 LNHDA and CDR2 SQIVND (reference sequence). The CDR3 sequence is CASSRRQGHYEQYF. CDR3 in DNA: TGTGCCAGTAGTAGGAGACAGGGACACTACGAGCAGTACTTC.

The gene calls are TRBV11-1 and TRBJ1-1; 8 bases match TRBD1. This CDR3 region has 16 residues. V dropped 1 base and J dropped 0; count of bases not matched to a gene: 4. The germline gives CDR1 SGHAT, CDR2 FQDESV (reference sequence). For the CDR3, the DNA is TGTGCCAGCAGCTTAGGCAGGGGGCGCATGAACACTGAAGCTTTCTTT. Translating it yields CASSLGRGRMNTEAFF.

This chain connects TRBV5-6 to TRBJ2-2, with D uncertain. With 0 bases removed from V and 6 bases from J, the gap between germline ends came to 3 bases. The CDR3 has 12 residues. The germline V gene encodes CDR1 SGHDT and CDR2 YYEEEE. The CDR3 region has the DNA TGTGCCAGCAGCTTGGTATCCGGGGAGCTGTTTTTT. Protein sequence: CASSLVSGELFF.

This clone was observed once. This chain links TRBV29-1 with TRBJ2-5; D not resolved. The CDR3 totals 15 residues. Trimming stripped 0 bases from V and 5 bases from J, with 16 bases between. CDR1 and CDR2 from the germline V gene are SQVTM and ANQGSEA. DNA for the CDR3: TGCAGCGTTGAAGAGTGGTCTTCAATAGTGGAGACCCAGTACTTC. Amino acids: CSVEEWSSIVETQYF.

In regard to this clone: One end of the junction varies from germline; a read error may be responsible. The chain has TRBV11-2 and TRBJ1-2; 8 bases fit TRBD1. CDR3 length: 18 amino acids. CDR1 and CDR2 from the germline V gene are SGHAT and FQNNGV. This CDR3 reads CASSVEPGQALANYGYTF. Written as DNA, the CDR3 is TGTGCCAGCAGCGTAGAACCGGGACAGGCCCTAGCTAACTATGGCTACACCTTC.